This TCR beta chain was sequenced in a study of regulatory T cells in long-lasting Graves disease. About the study: With positive TSH receptor antibodies and over 5 years of antithyroid drugs, Graves' disease was considered persistent.

CDR3 regions were amplified by Arm-PCR using iRepertoire HTBI primers to build TCR beta libraries. TCRdb analysed the multiplex PCR reads with MiXCR anew, one entry per CDR3 protein. The sample lists approximately 470,000 distinct CDR3 sequences, around 21% occurring once. General study findings and limits: Not thyroid tissue but only peripheral blood was studied. Persistent Graves' patients showed a TCR diversity that was lower than that of newly diagnosed ones.

This clonotype was picked up a small number of times. The target antigen is unknown. Regarding time point: persistent/refractory GD, antithyroid drugs over 5 years with positive TRAb. Isolated PBMC RNA provided the starting material for the TCR library. The source was peripheral blood mononuclear cells (PBMCs), collected when the disease was refractory, from a patient treated with antithyroid drugs. This sequence originates from a female donor with Graves disease.

CDR3 in DNA: TGTGCCAGCACCATTAACCGACACCCTCGACGGGGGGAGCTGTTTTTT. Its translation is CASTINRHPRRGELFF. The genes are TRBV12-3 or TRBV12-4 and TRBJ2-2; D gene unclear. The CDR3 spans 16 residues. V was trimmed by 7 bases and J by 8 bases, leaving 23 bases between them.